This T cell receptor (beta chain) was profiled in a study of T cell responses to AZD1222 COVID-19 vaccine. General study points: Elevations in Spike-specific TCR breadth and depth followed administration of two AZD1222 doses. Regions 160-218 and 743-854 held dominance among vaccine-associated CD4 TCRs, which spanned spike. The sample set comprised mostly white British donors with more females, and clonal diversity was possibly underestimated. No repertoire was sampled before or during the peak T cell response, only after it.

Regarding this clone: As yet, its antigen is unknown.

Some clones are missing from TCRdb's copy, which holds only in-frame ones; the method was immunoSEQ multiplex PCR. The data show approximately 110,000 clones, 85% to 90% seen once. The source of this sequence is an adult in good health. This sample comprised peripheral blood, obtained on day 0 of AZD1222 vaccination.

The CDR3 spells CASSFAPRGRMNTEAFF. As DNA, the CDR3 is TGTGCCAGCAGCTTCGCTCCCCGAGGGCGGATGAACACTGAAGCTTTCTTT. V gene TRBV5-4 combines with J gene TRBJ1-1; D uncertain. Germline V gene sequence: CDR1 SGHNT, CDR2 YYREEE (reference sequence). Trimming pared 2 bases from V and 0 bases from J, leaving 17 bases between. The CDR3 runs to 17 residues. Complete variable domain (other parts from reference TRBV5-4 and TRBJ1-1): ETGVTQSPTHLIKTRGQQVTLRCSSQSGHNTVSWYQQALGQGPQFIFQYYREEENGRGNFPPRFSGLQFPNYSSELNVNALELDDSALYLCASSFAPRGRMNTEAFFGQGTRLTVV.